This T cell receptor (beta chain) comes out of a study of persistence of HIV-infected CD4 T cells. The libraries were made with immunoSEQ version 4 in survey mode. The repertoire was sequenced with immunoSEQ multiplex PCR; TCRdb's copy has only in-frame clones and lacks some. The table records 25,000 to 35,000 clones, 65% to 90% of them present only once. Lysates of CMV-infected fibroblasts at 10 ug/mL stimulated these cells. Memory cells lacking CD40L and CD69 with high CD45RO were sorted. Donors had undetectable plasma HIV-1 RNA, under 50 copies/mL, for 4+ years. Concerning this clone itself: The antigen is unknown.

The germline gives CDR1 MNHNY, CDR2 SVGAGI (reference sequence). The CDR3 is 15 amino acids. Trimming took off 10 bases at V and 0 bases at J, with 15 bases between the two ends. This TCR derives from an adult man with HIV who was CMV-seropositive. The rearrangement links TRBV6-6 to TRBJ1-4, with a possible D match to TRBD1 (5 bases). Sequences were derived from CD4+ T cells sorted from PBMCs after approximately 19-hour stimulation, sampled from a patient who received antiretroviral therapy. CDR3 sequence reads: CATAGGPATNEKLFF. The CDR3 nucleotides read TGTGCCACGGCGGGGGGACCCGCAACTAATGAAAAACTGTTTTTT.